These 20 T cell receptor beta chains were sequenced from one sample in a study of cytomegalovirus exposure and HLA in healthy donors. The PCR employed 60 Vbeta primers together with 13 Jbeta primers. Using immunoSEQ multiplex PCR, the repertoire was profiled, and TCRdb retains in-frame clones only, with some absent. Among 100,000 to 150,000 clones listed, roughly 80% were seen once. Source material: PBMCs. Source of these receptors: a man aged 18-30 years in good health and CMV-seropositive.

The chain recombines TRBV14 with TRBJ2-1, with D possibly being TRBD2 (6 bases). Germline lookup yields CDR1 SGHDN and CDR2 FVKESK. The CDR3 consists of 16 residues. Deletions cut 1 base from V and 2 bases from J, with 12 bases between. CDR3 coding DNA: TGTGCCAGCAGCCAAGTTTTCTCGGGGGCCTACAATGAGCAGTTCTTC. This translates into CASSQVFSGAYNEQFF.

The genes are TRBV6-1 and TRBJ1-3; no definite D call. V was pared by 4 bases and J by 0 bases, with 4 bases between. The CDR3 runs to 13 residues. Germline values: CDR1 MNHNS, CDR2 SASEGT. CDR3 sequence (DNA): TGTGCCAGCAGTGGACTCTCTGGAAACACCATATATTTT. Residues: CASSGLSGNTIYF.

The genes are TRBV4-1 and TRBJ1-1, with TRBD1 identical over 9 bases. The CDR3 extends over 15 amino acids. With V trimmed by 4 bases and J by 4 bases, 7 bases remained unmatched. Per germline, CDR1 MGHRA and CDR2 YSYEKL. CDR3: CASSRGQGLGTEAFF. The CDR3 DNA is TGCGCCAGCAGCCGCGGACAGGGGTTGGGCACTGAAGCTTTCTTT.

The rearrangement joins TRBV9 to TRBJ2-5; D perhaps matches TRBD2 (7 bases). Trimming cost V 2 bases and J 7 bases, with 15 bases left between them. The CDR3 runs 14 residues. Germline V gene sequence: CDR1 SGDLS, CDR2 YYNGEE. As DNA, the CDR3 is TGTGCCAGCAGCGTCCAACAGGGAGGGGGGACCCAGTACTTC. It specifies CASSVQQGGGTQYF.

CDR3 loop: CAWSAGLTGEQYF. Here the CDR3 DNA reads TGTGCCTGGAGTGCAGGACTGACCGGGGAGCAGTACTTC. The chain combines TRBV30 with TRBJ2-7; tentative D call: TRBD2 (5 bases). Looked up from germline, CDR1 is GTSNPN and CDR2 is SVGIG (reference sequence). The CDR3 runs 13 residues. With 1 base removed from V and 7 bases from J, the gap between germline ends came to 14 bases.

This clone was detected a few times. V is TRBV6-5 and J is TRBJ1-1; the D gene is possibly TRBD1 (6 bases). The CDR3 totals 13 residues. Germline CDR1 and CDR2: MNHEY and SVGAGI. With 6 bases removed from V and 7 bases from J, the gap between germline ends came to 15 bases. The DNA for the CDR3 is TGTGCCAGCAGACTAGGACAGTTCAATGAAGCTTTCTTT. Translated, it gives CASRLGQFNEAFF.

V is TRBV7-6 and J is TRBJ1-1; D is undetermined. The CDR3 length is 13 residues. Per the germline V gene, CDR1 is SGHVS and CDR2 is FNYEAQ. V was pared by 3 bases and J by 3 bases, with 8 bases between. Here the CDR3 reads CASSFSSDTEAFF. CDR3 in DNA: TGTGCCAGCAGCTTTTCGTCGGACACTGAAGCTTTCTTT. Using reference TRBV7-6 and TRBJ1-1 for the parts outside the CDR3, the full variable domain is GAGVSQSPRYKVTKRGQDVALRCDPISGHVSLYWYRQALGQGPEFLTYFNYEAQQDKSGLPNDRFSAERPEGSISTLTIQRTEQRDSAMYRCASSFSSDTEAFFGQGTRLTVV.

This sequence joins TRBV18 and TRBJ1-2; D unclear. Germline loops: CDR1 KGHSH, CDR2 LQKENI. V was shortened by 4 bases and J by 7 bases, with 13 bases between the two germline ends. This CDR3 is 13 amino acids long. The CDR3 DNA follows: TGTGCCAGCTCACTGGACGGACTCCGTGGCTACACCTTC. It translates to CASSLDGLRGYTF.

CDR3: CASIARGGVVADTQYF. DNA of the CDR3: TGTGCCAGCATAGCCCGGGGGGGGGTGGTGGCAGATACGCAGTATTTT. The J gene is TRBJ2-3, the V gene TRBV6-6; 8 bases map to TRBD2. The CDR3 length is 16 residues. Germline V gives CDR1 MNHNY, CDR2 SVGAGI (reference sequence). J gave up 4 bases and V 7 bases, and 13 bases lay outside the gene matches.

The rearrangement joins TRBV4-1 to TRBJ1-1, with D maybe TRBD1 (5 bases). V was clipped by 1 base and J by 4 bases, with 13 bases between them. This CDR3 has 15 residues. Germline V gene data show CDR1 as MGHRA and CDR2 as YSYEKL. CDR3 protein: CASSQVMKGRTEAFF. CDR3 in DNA: TGCGCCAGCAGCCAAGTAATGAAGGGGCGCACTGAAGCTTTCTTT.

The chain combines TRBV20-1 with TRBJ2-5; D call uncertain. CDR3 size: 9 residues. Germline V gene sequence: CDR1 DFQATT, CDR2 SNEGSKA (reference sequence). The V gene lost 5 bases and the J gene lost 5 bases, with 3 bases spanning the gap. CDR3 DNA sequence: TGCAGTGCTCAGGAGACCCAGTACTTC. Its protein is CSAQETQYF.

The V and J genes are TRBV4-1 and TRBJ1-3, with 7 positions matching TRBD1. Germline CDR1 MGHRA, CDR2 YSYEKL. This CDR3 has 15 residues. The junction had 11 bases not matched to a gene; V was cut back by 4 bases and J by 8 bases. The CDR3 loop reads CASSRNEGGIDTIYF. The CDR3, as DNA: TGCGCCAGCAGCCGGAACGAAGGGGGCATAGACACCATATATTTT.

V and J are TRBV28 and TRBJ2-7, with D hard to call. There are 15 residues in the CDR3. Germline V gives CDR1 MDHEN, CDR2 SYDVKM. Trimming took 0 bases from V and 5 from J, leaving 14 bases between them. CDR3 sequence: CASSLWGQKVDEQYF. The CDR3 DNA follows: TGTGCCAGCAGTTTATGGGGCCAGAAGGTCGACGAGCAGTACTTC. The whole variable domain, remainder taken from reference TRBV28 and TRBJ2-7, is DVKVTQSSRYLVKRTGEKVFLECVQDMDHENMFWYRQDPGLGLRLIYFSYDVKMKEKGDIPEGYSVSREKKERFSLILESASTNQTSMYLCASSLWGQKVDEQYFGPGTRLTVT.

Written as DNA, the CDR3 is TGTGCCAGCAGTGATAGCGGGGGGCTTAGCACAGATACGCAGTATTTT. Protein: CASSDSGGLSTDTQYF. The rearrangement joins TRBV6-1 to TRBJ2-3; 10 nucleotides agree with TRBD2. Germline CDR1 reads MNHNS; CDR2 reads SASEGT. J lost 0 bases, V lost 3 bases, and 3 bases had no gene match. This CDR3 is built from 16 residues.

V and J are TRBV7-2 and TRBJ1-3; D call uncertain. The CDR3 extends over 13 amino acids. In germline, CDR1 is SGHTA, CDR2 FQGNSA. Deletions cut 5 bases from V and 4 bases from J, with 9 bases between. The CDR3 protein is CASSQTTGNTIYF. The CDR3 DNA sequence: TGTGCCAGCAGCCAAACAACAGGAAACACCATATATTTT.

This chain's CDR3 is CASSLRLAGHNEQFF. CDR3 nucleotides: TGTGCCAGCAGTCTCAGACTAGCGGGGCACAATGAGCAGTTCTTC. V gene TRBV27 combines with J gene TRBJ2-1; TRBD2 matches 11 bases. CDR3 length equals 15 residues. Per the germline V gene, CDR1 is MNHEY and CDR2 is SMNVEV (reference sequence). With V trimmed by 5 bases and J by 5 bases, 5 bases remained unmatched.

V gene TRBV7-4 combines with J gene TRBJ1-2; D not certain. V lost 1 base, J lost 6 bases, and 12 bases lay in between. The CDR3 spans 14 residues. The germline V gene has CDR1 SGHVT and CDR2 SQSDAQ. CDR3 loop: CASSLEPIRDGYTF. The CDR3 DNA reads TGTGCCAGCAGCTTAGAACCGATCCGAGATGGCTACACCTTC. The full variable domain, rest sourced from reference TRBV7-4 and TRBJ1-2, is GAGVSQSPRYKVAKRGRDVALRCDSISGHVTLYWYRQTLGQGSEVLTYSQSDAQRDKSGRPSGRFSAERPERSVSTLKIQRTEQGDSAVYLCASSLEPIRDGYTFGSGTRLTVV.

The CDR3 region is CASSLWGEPETQYF. CDR3 DNA sequence: TGCGCCAGCAGCTTATGGGGGGAACCAGAGACCCAGTACTTC. This chain joins TRBV5-1 and TRBJ2-5, with a possible D match to TRBD2 (6 bases). The germline V gene encodes CDR1 SGHRS and CDR2 YFSETQ. V was clipped by 2 bases and J by 4 bases, with 12 bases between them. The CDR3 has 14 residues. Full variable domain (missing parts from reference TRBV5-1 and TRBJ2-5): KAGVTQTPRYLIKTRGQQVTLSCSPISGHRSVSWYQQTPGQGLQFLFEYFSETQRNKGNFPGRFSGRQFSNSRSEMNVSTLELGDSALYLCASSLWGEPETQYFGPGTRLLVL.

This clone was detected only once. The V and J genes are TRBV11-2 and TRBJ2-7, with 7 bases identical to TRBD1. This CDR3 contains 16 residues. J was trimmed by 6 bases and V by 1 base; bases with no gene match: 12. Germline V gene data show CDR1 as SGHAT and CDR2 as FQNNGV. The CDR3 nucleotides read TGTGCCAGCAGCTTAGGGGCTGGTTCGAGGGACAGCGAGCAGTACTTC. Translated: CASSLGAGSRDSEQYF.

The genes are TRBV7-2 and TRBJ2-3, with 10 nucleotides matching TRBD2. The CDR3 has 16 amino acids. CDR1 is SGHTA, CDR2 FQGNSA, per germline. After removal of 5 bases from V and 1 base from J, the junction contained 6 bases not matched to a gene. CDR3 nucleotide sequence: TGTGCCAGCAGCCCCCCCGGGACTAGCGGCACAGATACGCAGTATTTT. Protein: CASSPPGTSGTDTQYF.